Each of the 31 T cell receptor beta chains below was sequenced from the same sample in a study of vaccination effects on CD4 cells after COVID-19. Peptide-pool stimulation followed by sequencing identified expanded antigen-specific CD4+ clonotypes in the ViraFEST assay. After less than 11 days in culture, the CD4+ T cells were isolated. TCRdb's table, derived via immunoSEQ multiplex PCR, lists solely in-frame clones and lacks some. The sample yields over 55,000 clones, 80% to 90% seen once. Antigens for these TCRs are unknown. Sample: CD4+ T cells from PBMCs cultured with HCoV-229E spike peptides, taken before COVID-19 vaccination. These receptors were obtained from a human donor who received a COVID-19 vaccine.

The chain combines TRBV5-5 with TRBJ2-5; D call uncertain. The CDR3 runs 13 residues. Germline V lookup: CDR1 SGHKS, CDR2 YYEKEE (reference sequence). With 0 bases removed from V and 1 base from J, the gap between germline ends came to 4 bases. For the CDR3, the DNA is TGTGCCAGCAGCTTGGCCAGCCAAGAGACCCAGTACTTC. Translated: CASSLASQETQYF.

CDR3 amino acids: CASSPGYTPLHF. The CDR3 DNA reads as TGTGCCAGCAGTCCAGGGTACACACCCCTCCACTTT. This chain joins TRBV12-3 or TRBV12-4 and TRBJ1-6, with a tentative D call TRBD1 (5 bases). The CDR3 consists of 12 residues. V lost 5 bases, J lost 11 bases, and 10 bases lay in between.

The J gene is TRBJ2-5, the V gene TRBV6-5; no firm D call. Germline V CDR1 and CDR2: MNHEY, SVGAGI. The CDR3 contains 12 residues. The ends were cut back, 5 bases at V and 4 bases at J, with 8 bases in the middle. CDR3 bases: TGTGCCAGCAGTCAACCTGGAGAGACCCAGTACTTC. It encodes CASSQPGETQYF.

The chain employs TRBV5-1 and TRBJ2-2; D unclear. V was trimmed by 3 bases and J by 10 bases, leaving 13 bases between them. The CDR3 loop spans 13 amino acids. The germline CDR1 and CDR2 sequences are SGHRS and YFSETQ. The CDR3 here is CASSWSPSEELFF. CDR3 bases: TGCGCCAGCAGCTGGAGCCCCAGCGAGGAGCTGTTTTTT.

The genes are TRBV18 and TRBJ2-3, with D possibly matching TRBD1 (5 bases). CDR3 length: 16 residues. Germline V gene data show CDR1 as KGHSH and CDR2 as LQKENI. V was pared by 5 bases and J by 0 bases, with 15 bases between. The CDR3, as DNA: TGTGCCAGCTCAACAACAGGTAGTGATAGCACAGATACGCAGTATTTT. It specifies CASSTTGSDSTDTQYF.

V is TRBV27 and J is TRBJ2-3; 9 nucleotides line up with TRBD2. After removal of 3 bases from V and 0 bases from J, the junction contained 1 base not matched to a gene. The germline V gene encodes CDR1 MNHEY and CDR2 SMNVEV (reference sequence). The CDR3 runs to 15 residues. The CDR3 spells CASSLRGGSTDTQYF. CDR3 nucleotides: TGTGCCAGCAGTTTGCGGGGGGGCAGCACAGATACGCAGTATTTT.

This CDR3 reads CASSEMRRVVVNTEAFF. The CDR3 bases are TGTGCCAGCAGCGAAATGCGGAGGGTAGTGGTGAACACTGAAGCTTTCTTT. The chain joins TRBV7-9 to TRBJ1-1, with no clear D. V lost 5 bases to trimming and J lost 0 bases, with 19 bases between them. Germline V lookup: CDR1 SEHNR, CDR2 FQNEAQ (reference sequence). CDR3 size: 17 residues.

The chain recombines TRBV6-6 with TRBJ2-1; 9 bases are shared with TRBD1. The CDR3 contains 14 residues. The V gene's germline CDR1 is MNHNY and CDR2 SVGAGI (reference sequence). The V segment lost 6 bases and the J segment 6 bases; nucleotides outside the gene matches: 6. CDR3 coding DNA: TGTGCCAGCAGGGGACAGGGAGGGACCAATGAGCAGTTCTTC. It translates to CASRGQGGTNEQFF.

In its sample, this clone was seen a few times. The rearrangement links TRBV27 to TRBJ2-3; D is uncertain. Germline V gives CDR1 MNHEY, CDR2 SMNVEV (reference sequence). The CDR3 has 15 amino acids. V gave up 0 bases and J gave up 0 bases, with 7 bases separating them. The CDR3 DNA follows: TGTGCCAGCAGTTTATCACCAGTTAGCACAGATACGCAGTATTTT. Its protein product is CASSLSPVSTDTQYF.

The genes are TRBV19 and TRBJ1-1, with TRBD1 matching over 9 bases. Germline values: CDR1 LNHDA, CDR2 SQIVND (reference sequence). J gave up 1 base and V 7 bases, and 7 bases lay outside the gene matches. The CDR3 is made up of 15 amino acids. The CDR3 DNA follows: TGTGCCAGTACCCCTAGGGGACAGGGGAACACTGAAGCTTTCTTT. Amino acid sequence: CASTPRGQGNTEAFF.

This chain links TRBV13 with TRBJ2-3, with D hard to call. With 2 bases removed from V and 2 bases from J, the gap between germline ends came to 5 bases. Germline V CDR1 and CDR2: PRHDT, FYEKMQ (reference sequence). This CDR3 spans 13 amino acids. The CDR3 bases are TGTGCCAGCAGCTTACCCCCCACAGATACGCAGTATTTT. It translates to CASSLPPTDTQYF.

The chain joins TRBV6-5 to TRBJ1-1; D is possibly TRBD1 (5 bases). The length of the CDR3 is 15 residues. Germline V CDR1 and CDR2: MNHEY, SVGAGI. The V and J ends lost 6 bases and 0 bases respectively, with 14 bases between them. The CDR3 coding sequence is TGTGCCAGCAGAGAGCGACAGACCATGAACACTGAAGCTTTCTTT. Its protein is CASRERQTMNTEAFF.

This clone was seen a single time. V usage is TRBV7-2 and J usage is TRBJ1-2; the match to TRBD1 covers 11 bases. With 5 bases clipped from V and 3 bases from J, the junction kept 5 bases outside the gene matches. This CDR3 comprises 15 residues. Germline V gene lookup returns CDR1 SGHTA and CDR2 FQGNSA. The DNA of the CDR3 is TGTGCCAGCAGCACCGGACAGGGGGCGTACTATGGCTACACCTTC. This gives the protein CASSTGQGAYYGYTF. Using reference TRBV7-2 and TRBJ1-2 for the parts outside the CDR3, the full variable domain is GAGVSQSPSNKVTEKGKDVELRCDPISGHTALYWYRQSLGQGLEFLIYFQGNSAPDKSGLPSDRFSAERTGGSVSTLTIQRTQQEDSAVYLCASSTGQGAYYGYTFGSGTRLTVV.

This clone was observed a few times. The chain employs TRBV4-1 and TRBJ1-3; D not resolved. V was pared by 4 bases and J by 0 bases, with 10 bases between. Per germline, CDR1 MGHRA and CDR2 YSYEKL. The CDR3 totals 15 residues. The CDR3 coding sequence is TGCGCCAGCAGCCCCCACGACGGCTCTGGAAACACCATATATTTT. Its protein product is CASSPHDGSGNTIYF.

The V gene is TRBV18, the J gene TRBJ1-6; no definite D call. CDR3 size: 14 residues. Germline V gives CDR1 KGHSH, CDR2 LQKENI. Deletions cut 5 bases from V and 7 bases from J, with 12 bases between. The CDR3 sequence: CASSGDGSNSPLHF. The CDR3 coding sequence is TGTGCCAGCTCAGGTGACGGTTCCAATTCACCCCTCCACTTT.

Written as DNA, the CDR3 is TGCGCCAGCAGCTTAGGAGGCGGCACTGAAGCTTTCTTT. As protein: CASSLGGGTEAFF. The chain recombines TRBV5-1 with TRBJ1-1; no firm D call. The CDR3 extends over 13 amino acids. Trimming removed 2 bases from V and 4 bases from J, with 9 bases in between. CDR1 and CDR2 (germline): SGHRS, YFSETQ.

This chain uses TRBV4-3 with TRBJ1-5, with 7 bases matching TRBD1. Germline V CDR1 and CDR2: LGHNA, YSLEER. The CDR3 is 14 amino acids. With V trimmed by 3 bases and J by 7 bases, 6 bases remained unmatched. Here the CDR3 DNA reads TGCGCCAGCAGCCAGACAGGGTCAGGACAGCCCCAGCATTTT. Amino acid sequence: CASSQTGSGQPQHF.

This clone appeared once. As DNA, the CDR3 is TGTGCCAGCAGCCTGGGGGTCGTGACAGGGGGCAGAACTGAAGCTTTCTTT. The encoded protein is CASSLGVVTGGRTEAFF. This chain connects TRBV5-4 to TRBJ1-1, with 10 bases identical to TRBD1. The CDR3 totals 17 residues. J lost 5 bases, V lost 4 bases, and 14 bases had no gene match. From germline, CDR1 is SGHNT and CDR2 YYREEE (reference sequence).

V and J are TRBV12-3 or TRBV12-4 and TRBJ1-2, with D possibly matching TRBD1 (6 bases). The CDR3 is made up of 13 amino acids. V was shortened by 8 bases and J by 7 bases, with 17 bases between the two germline ends. The CDR3: CASGGVGGGGYTF. The DNA of the CDR3 is TGTGCCAGCGGGGGGGTTGGGGGCGGTGGCTACACCTTC.

V and J are TRBV29-1 and TRBJ2-5; D is unresolved. Trimming took 3 bases from V and 0 from J, leaving 14 bases between them. Germline V lookup: CDR1 SQVTM, CDR2 ANQGSEA. The CDR3 is 15 amino acids. CDR3 DNA: TGCAGCGTTGAGAACGATACAGCGTACCAAGAGACCCAGTACTTC. It yields the protein CSVENDTAYQETQYF.

The chain joins TRBV7-2 to TRBJ2-5; 10 nucleotides match TRBD2. V lost 4 bases, J lost 9 bases, and 8 bases stayed unmatched. The CDR3 runs to 14 residues. CDR1 SGHTA and CDR2 FQGNSA come from the germline V gene. The CDR3 here is CASSSTSGFGAQYF. The DNA for the CDR3 is TGTGCCAGCAGCTCGACTAGCGGGTTTGGGGCCCAGTACTTC. The complete variable domain, with remaining parts taken from reference TRBV7-2 and TRBJ2-5, reads GAGVSQSPSNKVTEKGKDVELRCDPISGHTALYWYRQSLGQGLEFLIYFQGNSAPDKSGLPSDRFSAERTGGSVSTLTIQRTQQEDSAVYLCASSSTSGFGAQYFGPGTRLLVL.

This chain uses TRBV29-1 with TRBJ2-7, with 8 positions matching TRBD2. The V gene end was trimmed by 4 bases and the J gene end by 4 bases; junction bases not matched to a gene: 9. The CDR3 totals 14 residues. CDR1 and CDR2 (germline): SQVTM, ANQGSEA. CDR3 nucleotides: TGCAGCGTTGCGGAGGGCGGGGGGAGGTACGAGCAGTACGTC. Translation: CSVAEGGGRYEQYV.

The chain is built from TRBV5-1 and TRBJ2-5; 12 bases line up with TRBD2. V lost 6 bases and J lost 1; bases outside the gene matches: 7. Germline CDR1 SGHRS, CDR2 YFSETQ. The CDR3 extends over 16 amino acids. The CDR3 here is CASKYLAGGLQETQYF. In DNA, the CDR3 is TGCGCCAGCAAATATCTAGCGGGGGGGCTCCAAGAGACCCAGTACTTC.

This rearrangement joins TRBV7-2 to TRBJ2-5; D gene unclear. Germline values: CDR1 SGHTA, CDR2 FQGNSA. The V end was cut by 5 bases, the J end by 7 bases, with 20 bases between. The CDR3 has 15 amino acids. The CDR3 loop reads CASSQGKGGARTQYF. The CDR3 nucleotides read TGTGCCAGCAGCCAAGGAAAAGGTGGAGCCCGGACCCAGTACTTC.

This chain links TRBV6-4 with TRBJ1-2, with unresolved D. Germline CDR1 reads MRHNA; CDR2 reads SNTAGT. This CDR3 is built from 11 residues. Trimming took off 6 bases at V and 7 bases at J, with 9 bases between the two ends. The CDR3 nucleotides are TGTGCCAGCAGAAATACTTTTGGCTACACCTTC. Protein sequence: CASRNTFGYTF.

The rearrangement links TRBV6-2 or TRBV6-3 to TRBJ1-2; D unresolved. The CDR3 sequence is 14 residues long. V was shortened by 0 bases and J by 6 bases, with 11 bases between the two germline ends. CDR1 is MNHEY, CDR2 SVGEGT, per germline. CDR3 nucleotide sequence: TGTGCCAGCAGTTACTCGTTAGGGAGGAATGGCTACACCTTC. Its protein is CASSYSLGRNGYTF.

Only one count was recorded for this clone. The J gene is TRBJ1-6, the V gene TRBV6-5, with D unclear. The CDR3 runs 15 residues. V lost 0 bases to trimming and J lost 6 bases, with 9 bases between them. CDR1 is MNHEY and CDR2 is SVGAGI in the germline V gene. The CDR3 here is CASSYSVSPNSPLHF. In DNA, the CDR3 is TGTGCCAGCAGTTACTCGGTTTCCCCTAATTCACCCCTCCACTTT.

This clone was detected a few times. V and J are TRBV7-3 and TRBJ2-3, with a tentative D call TRBD1 (6 bases). Germline V gene data show CDR1 as SGHTA and CDR2 as FQGTGA. CDR3 size: 16 residues. V was cut by 1 base and J by 5 bases, with 16 bases left in between. The CDR3 sequence is CASSLRGQGRGDTQYF. Written as DNA, the CDR3 is TGTGCCAGCAGCTTAAGGGGGCAGGGTAGGGGAGATACGCAGTATTTT.

This chain uses TRBV18 with TRBJ1-3; D may be TRBD1 (5 bases). The CDR3 is 16 amino acids. Germline CDR1 reads KGHSH; CDR2 reads LQKENI. V lost 3 bases, J lost 0 bases, and 12 bases lay in between. CDR3 residues: CASSPIGDSSGNTIYF. The CDR3 coding sequence is TGTGCCAGCTCACCGATTGGGGACTCCTCTGGAAACACCATATATTTT.

The chain is built from TRBV5-6 and TRBJ1-6; TRBD1 might be the D (6 bases). Germline V gene sequence: CDR1 SGHDT, CDR2 YYEEEE. The CDR3 extends over 16 amino acids. The ends were cut back, 5 bases at V and 6 bases at J, with 18 bases in the middle. The CDR3 nucleotides read TGTGCCAGCAGGAAATGGCGGACAGCCGGTAATTCACCCCTCCACTTT. Its protein product is CASRKWRTAGNSPLHF. Drawing the rest from reference TRBV5-6 and TRBJ1-6, the complete variable domain is DAGVTQSPTHLIKTRGQQVTLRCSPKSGHDTVSWYQQALGQGPQFIFQYYEEEERQRGNFPDRFSGHQFPNYSSELNVNALLLGDSALYLCASRKWRTAGNSPLHFGNGTRLTVT.

This chain joins TRBV7-2 and TRBJ2-1, with a tentative D call TRBD2 (6 bases). Germline lookup yields CDR1 SGHTA and CDR2 FQGNSA. V was pared by 5 bases and J by 3 bases, with 17 bases between. This CDR3 region has 16 residues. CDR3 region: CASSPFGRGGYNEQFF. The CDR3 bases are TGTGCCAGCAGCCCCTTCGGGCGGGGCGGCTACAATGAGCAGTTCTTC.